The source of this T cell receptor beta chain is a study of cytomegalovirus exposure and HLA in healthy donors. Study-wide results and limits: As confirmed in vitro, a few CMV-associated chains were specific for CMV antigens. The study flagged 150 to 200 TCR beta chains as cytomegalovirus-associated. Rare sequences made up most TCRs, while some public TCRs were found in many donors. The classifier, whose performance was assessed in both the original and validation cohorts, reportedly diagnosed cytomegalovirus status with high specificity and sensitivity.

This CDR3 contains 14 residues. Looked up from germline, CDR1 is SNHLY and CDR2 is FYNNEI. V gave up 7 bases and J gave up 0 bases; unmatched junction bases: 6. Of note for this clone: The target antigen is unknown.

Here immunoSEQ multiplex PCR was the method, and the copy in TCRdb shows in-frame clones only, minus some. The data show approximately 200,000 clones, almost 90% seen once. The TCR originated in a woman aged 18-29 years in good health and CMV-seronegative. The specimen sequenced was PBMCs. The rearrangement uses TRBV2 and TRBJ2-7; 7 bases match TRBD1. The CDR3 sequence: CASIKDRSSYEQYF. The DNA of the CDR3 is TGTGCCAGCATAAAGGACAGGTCCTCCTACGAGCAGTACTTC. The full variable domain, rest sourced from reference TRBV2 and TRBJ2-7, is EPEVTQTPSHQVTQMGQEVILRCVPISNHLYFYWYRQILGQKVEFLVSFYNNEISEKSEIFDDQFSVERPDGSNFTLKIRSTKLEDSAMYFCASIKDRSSYEQYFGPGTRLTVT.